This T cell receptor beta chain was recovered during a study of blood T cells in healthy people across ages. V was pared by 6 bases and J by 4 bases, with 4 bases of the junction left unmatched. Germline CDR1 DFQATT, CDR2 SNEGSKA (reference sequence). CDR3 size: 12 residues. This clonotype has a handful of counts. Antigen: not known. A second PCR, run for about 6 to 11 cycles, used a sample-barcoded 5' primer plus a J-beta primer mix. Each cDNA molecule was tagged by a template-switch adaptor with 12 random nucleotides. MiXCR, run by TCRdb on the 5' RACE reads, gives a single entry per CDR3 protein. The repertoire holds about a million distinct CDR3 sequences, with roughly two fifths as singletons. Findings and limits, study-wide: The donors' CMV status was not determined, possibly confounding changes in expanded clonotypes.

Aged about 6 to 100, donors were systemically healthy Caucasians from Russia. Sequenced input: blood. This rearrangement joins TRBV20-1 to TRBJ2-3, with 7 nucleotides matching TRBD2. The sequence came from a man younger than 30 in good health. Here the CDR3 DNA reads TGCAGTGCCAAACGGGAGGCAGATACGCAGTATTTT. Translated: CSAKREADTQYF.